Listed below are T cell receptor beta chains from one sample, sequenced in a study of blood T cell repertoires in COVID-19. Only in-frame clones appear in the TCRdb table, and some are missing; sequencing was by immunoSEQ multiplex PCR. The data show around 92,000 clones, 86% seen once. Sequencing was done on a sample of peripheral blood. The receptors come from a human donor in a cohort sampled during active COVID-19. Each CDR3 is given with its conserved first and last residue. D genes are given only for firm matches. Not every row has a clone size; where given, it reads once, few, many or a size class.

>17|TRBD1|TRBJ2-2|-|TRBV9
TGTGCCAGCAGTGACTATACAGGGGCACGGAACACCGGGGAGCTGTTTTTT
CASSDYTGARNTGELFF
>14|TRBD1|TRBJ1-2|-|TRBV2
TGTGCCAGCACTTTCGACAGGGGCGTGGGCGGCTACACCTTC
CASTFDRGVGGYTF
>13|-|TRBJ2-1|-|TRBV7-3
TGTGCCAGCAGCCCCGGCAGGGTCAATGAGCAGTTCTTC
CASSPGRVNEQFF
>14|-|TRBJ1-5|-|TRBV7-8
TGTGCCAGCAGCTTAGGGACAAGCAATCAGCCCCAGCATTTT
CASSLGTSNQPQHF
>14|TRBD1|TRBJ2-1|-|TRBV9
TGTGCCAGCAGCGCAAGGGACAGCTACAATGAGCAGTTCTTC
CASSARDSYNEQFF
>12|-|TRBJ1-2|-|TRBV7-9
TGTGCCAGCAGCTCAGCTTCTATGGGCTACACCTTC
CASSSASMGYTF
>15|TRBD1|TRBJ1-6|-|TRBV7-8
TGTGCCAGCAGCACCGGGACAGGGGGGGTCTCACCCCTCCACTTT
CASSTGTGGVSPLHF
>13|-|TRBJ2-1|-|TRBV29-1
TGCAGCGTTGGTCGGACTACCGGCGATGAGCAGTTCTTC
CSVGRTTGDEQFF
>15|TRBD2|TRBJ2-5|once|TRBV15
TGTGCCACCAGCAGAGGCGAACTAGCGCCAGAGACCCAGTACTTC
CATSRGELAPETQYF
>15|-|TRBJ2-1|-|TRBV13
TGTGCCAGCAGCCCGATGACTGGGGCTAGAAATGAGCAGTTCTTC
CASSPMTGARNEQFF
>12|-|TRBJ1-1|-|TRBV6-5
TGTGCCAGCATGTGGGGCTGGACTGAAGCTTTCTTT
CASMWGWTEAFF
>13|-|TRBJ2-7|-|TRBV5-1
TGCGCCAGCAGCTTGGCTGTCCGGGGAGAGCAGTACTTC
CASSLAVRGEQYF
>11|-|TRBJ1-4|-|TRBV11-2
TGTGCCAGCAGGGGGGCTGAAAAACTGTTTTTT
CASRGAEKLFF
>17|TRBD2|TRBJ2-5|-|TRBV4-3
TGCGCCAGCAGCCAAGATCTCGGCGGGAGGGCCGGAGAGACCCAGTACTTC
CASSQDLGGRAGETQYF
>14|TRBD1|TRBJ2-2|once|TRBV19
TGTGCCGCCCGGGGACAGCTGAACACCGGGGAGCTGTTTTTT
CAARGQLNTGELFF
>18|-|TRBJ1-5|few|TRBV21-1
TGTGCCAGCAGCAAAGCGCTTTTCAGGGGGTATGGCAATCAGCCCCAGCATTTT
CASSKALFRGYGNQPQHF
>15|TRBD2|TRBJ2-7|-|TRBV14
TGTGCCAGCAGCCAAGTCGGGAGGATTACCTACGAGCAGTACTTC
CASSQVGRITYEQYF
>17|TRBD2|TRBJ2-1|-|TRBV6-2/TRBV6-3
TGTGCCAGCAGTCCGGGACTAGCGGGGGGACACTACAATGAGCAGTTCTTC
CASSPGLAGGHYNEQFF
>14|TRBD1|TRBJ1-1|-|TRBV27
TGTGCCAGCAGTCATGGGACAGTGAACACTGAAGCTTTCTTT
CASSHGTVNTEAFF
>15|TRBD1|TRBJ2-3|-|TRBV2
TGTGCCAGCTACCGGGACAGGGCGTCGGCAGATACGCAGTATTTT
CASYRDRASADTQYF
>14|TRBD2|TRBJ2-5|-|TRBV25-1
TGTGCCAGCAGTGAATCGGGGGGTCAAGAGACCCAGTACTTC
CASSESGGQETQYF
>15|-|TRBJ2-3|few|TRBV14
TGTGCCAGCAGCCCGATGGGAGCGGCGGGGGATACGCAGTATTTT
CASSPMGAAGDTQYF
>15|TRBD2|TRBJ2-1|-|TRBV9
TGTGCCAGCAGCGTATCGGGGACTAGCGGCAATGAGCAGTTCTTC
CASSVSGTSGNEQFF
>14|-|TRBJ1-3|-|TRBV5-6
TGTGCCAGCAGCCCAAGGGACACGGCGAACACCATATATTTT
CASSPRDTANTIYF
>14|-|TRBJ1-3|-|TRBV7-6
TGTGCCAGCAGCTTACCGAGCTCTGGAAACACCATATATTTT
CASSLPSSGNTIYF
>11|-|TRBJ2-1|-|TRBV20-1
TGCAGTGCTGGACTGTTCAATGAGCAGTTCTTC
CSAGLFNEQFF
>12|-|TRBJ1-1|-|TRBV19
TGTGCCAGTAGTACCCAGGTCCCTGAAGCTTTCTTT
CASSTQVPEAFF
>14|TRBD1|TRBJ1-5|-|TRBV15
TGTGCCACCAGCAGTGGGACAGGGGTCCAGCCCCAGCATTTT
CATSSGTGVQPQHF
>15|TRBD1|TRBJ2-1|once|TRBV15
TGTGCCACCAGCAGAGAAGGACAGGGTCACAATGAGCAGTTCTTC
CATSREGQGHNEQFF
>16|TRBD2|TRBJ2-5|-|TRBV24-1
TGTGCCACCAGTGCGGGAGGCAGGGTCTCGGGGGAGACCCAGTACTTC
CATSAGGRVSGETQYF
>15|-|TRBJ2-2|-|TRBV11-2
TGTGCCAGCAGCGCTCTCACAGGCGGAACCGGGGAGCTGTTTTTT
CASSALTGGTGELFF
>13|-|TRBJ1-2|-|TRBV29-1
TGCAGCGTTGTTGGGGGAGTACAGGGTGGCTACACCTTC
CSVVGGVQGGYTF
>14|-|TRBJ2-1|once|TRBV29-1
TGCAGCGTTGCAAGGGACACCTCTTACAATGAGCAGTTCTTC
CSVARDTSYNEQFF
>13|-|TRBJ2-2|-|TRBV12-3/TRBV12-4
TGTGCCACAGGGGACGGTAACACCGGGGAGCTGTTTTTT
CATGDGNTGELFF
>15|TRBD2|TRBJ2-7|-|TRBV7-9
TGTGCCAGCAGCTCGGGACTAGCGGGAGATCACGAGCAGTACTTC
CASSSGLAGDHEQYF
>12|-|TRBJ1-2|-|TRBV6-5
TGTGCCAGCAGCCCAGGGTTAGATGGCTACACCTTC
CASSPGLDGYTF
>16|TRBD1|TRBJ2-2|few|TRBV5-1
TGCGCCAGCAGCTTGACAGGGGACGCGAACACCGGGGAGCTGTTTTTT
CASSLTGDANTGELFF
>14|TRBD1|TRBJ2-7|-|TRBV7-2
TGTGCCAGCAGCTTAGTGCAGGGGGTCCACGAGCAGTACTTC
CASSLVQGVHEQYF
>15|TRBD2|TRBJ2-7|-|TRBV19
TGTGCCAGTAGTATAGAACTAGCGGGTACCTACGAGCAGTACTTC
CASSIELAGTYEQYF
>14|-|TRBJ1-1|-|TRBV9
TGTGCCAGCAGCGTAGTAGGAGGGAACACTGAAGCTTTCTTT
CASSVVGGNTEAFF
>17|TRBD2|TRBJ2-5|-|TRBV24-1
TGTGCCACCAGTGATTTGCAGGCTAGCGGGCTACAAGAGACCCAGTACTTC
CATSDLQASGLQETQYF
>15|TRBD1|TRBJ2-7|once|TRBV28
TGTGCCAGCAGAGGAACCGGGACAGGGAGGTACGAGCAGTACTTC
CASRGTGTGRYEQYF
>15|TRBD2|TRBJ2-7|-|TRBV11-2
TGTGCCAGCAGCCCCCTGGGCGGGGGGGCCTACGAGCAGTACTTC
CASSPLGGGAYEQYF
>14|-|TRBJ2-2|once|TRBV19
TGTGCCAGTAGTATTTCGGAGGGTACCGGGGAGCTGTTTTTT
CASSISEGTGELFF
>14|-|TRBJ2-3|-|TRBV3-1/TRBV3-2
TGTGCCAGCAGCCCGACTCTTAGCACAGATACGCAGTATTTT
CASSPTLSTDTQYF
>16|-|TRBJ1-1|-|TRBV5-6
TGTGCCAGCAGCCCTCGTCCGGGCCTAGGGGAAACTGAAGCTTTCTTT
CASSPRPGLGETEAFF
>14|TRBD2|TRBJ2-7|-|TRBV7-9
TGTGCCAGCAGCCGCCCCGAACTAGCGGGGTTGCAGTACTTC
CASSRPELAGLQYF
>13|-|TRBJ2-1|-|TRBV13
TGTGCCAGCAGCTTAACAGCCAACAATGAGCAGTTCTTC
CASSLTANNEQFF
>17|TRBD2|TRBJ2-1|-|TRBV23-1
TGCGCCAGCAGTCAATCATACTTAGCGGGACGCTACAATGAGCAGTTCTTC
CASSQSYLAGRYNEQFF
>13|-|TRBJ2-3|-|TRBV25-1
TGTGCCAGCAGTGACGAAGGGGTGGTCGTGCAGTATTTT
CASSDEGVVVQYF
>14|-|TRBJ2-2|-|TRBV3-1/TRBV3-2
TGTGCCAGCAGCCAAGTCCGGGGGACCGGGGAGCTGTTTTTT
CASSQVRGTGELFF
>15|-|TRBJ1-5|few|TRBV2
TGTGCCAGCAGTGAGACCGGGGGAAGCAATCAGCCCCAGCATTTT
CASSETGGSNQPQHF
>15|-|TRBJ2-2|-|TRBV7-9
TGTGCCAGCAGCTCAGTGACAGCGGGCACCGGGGAGCTGTTTTTT
CASSSVTAGTGELFF
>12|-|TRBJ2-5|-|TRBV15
TGTGCCACCAGCACCGAACGGGAGACCCAGTACTTC
CATSTERETQYF
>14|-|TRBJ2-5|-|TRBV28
TGTGCCAGCAGCCACAACTGGGCCCAAGAGACCCAGTACTTC
CASSHNWAQETQYF